Presented here are 26 T cell receptor beta chains from one specimen sequenced in a study of cytomegalovirus exposure and HLA in healthy donors. The PCR made use of 60 Vbeta and 13 Jbeta primers. The repertoire was sequenced with immunoSEQ multiplex PCR; TCRdb's copy has only in-frame clones and lacks some. The table shows some 110,000 clones, with 80% to 85% occurring only once. The sequenced sample was PBMCs. These receptors were obtained from a woman in her twenties or thirties in good health and CMV-seronegative.

The V and J genes are TRBV6-4 and TRBJ1-5; TRBD1 matches at 7 bases. Germline lookup yields CDR1 MRHNA and CDR2 SNTAGT. This CDR3 has 14 residues. After removal of 8 bases from V and 7 bases from J, the junction contained 11 bases not matched to a gene. The CDR3 DNA sequence: TGTGCCAGCTCAGCTCGACAGGGACAACAGCCCCAGCATTTT. Encoded protein: CASSARQGQQPQHF.

The chain couples TRBV7-2 to TRBJ2-3; D gene unclear. The germline V gene encodes CDR1 SGHTA and CDR2 FQGNSA. V was shortened by 1 base and J by 3 bases, with 5 bases between the two germline ends. The CDR3 is 13 amino acids. The CDR3 DNA is TGTGCCAGCAGCTTAGGTCCGACAGATACGCAGTATTTT. It specifies CASSLGPTDTQYF.

This clone was counted a few times. The rearrangement links TRBV27 to TRBJ2-3, with 7 bases identical to TRBD2. The germline gives CDR1 MNHEY, CDR2 SMNVEV (reference sequence). J was trimmed by 2 bases and V by 5 bases; bases with no gene match: 10. The CDR3 extends over 16 amino acids. The CDR3 nucleotides read TGTGCCAGCAGTCTACTAGCGATGAGGAACACAGATACGCAGTATTTT. As protein: CASSLLAMRNTDTQYF.

This clone was seen once. In this CDR3 the conserved last residue, phenylalanine or tryptophan, is missing, so a read error is likely. The limits of the CDR3 on the DNA are not certain, so only TCRdb's listed CDR3 is given. The chain couples TRBV2 to TRBJ1-2. Germline V gene data show CDR1 as SNHLY and CDR2 as FYNNEI. Ends included, the CDR3 has 11 residues. CDR3 sequence reads: CASSRGRGEAI.

This chain uses TRBV11-2 with TRBJ1-1; D is ambiguous. Trimming cost V 5 bases and J 4 bases, with 8 bases left between them. Germline-derived CDR1 and CDR2 are SGHAT and FQNNGV. The CDR3 totals 12 residues. The CDR3 bases are TGTGCCAGCAGCGCAGTCTCCACTGAAGCTTTCTTT. Its protein product is CASSAVSTEAFF.

The chain joins TRBV11-2 to TRBJ1-4; D gene unclear. This CDR3 has 17 amino acids. Trimming cost V 0 bases and J 7 bases, with 18 bases left between them. Germline V gene data show CDR1 as SGHAT and CDR2 as FQNNGV. DNA for the CDR3: TGTGCCAGCAGCTTAGATCTAAATGTCCTGGCGGGTGAAAAACTGTTTTTT. Residues: CASSLDLNVLAGEKLFF.

This chain uses TRBV6-1 with TRBJ2-5, with TRBD2 identical over 9 bases. The V gene end was trimmed by 8 bases and the J gene end by 5 bases; junction bases not matched to a gene: 12. This CDR3 spans 15 amino acids. Germline CDR1 MNHNS, CDR2 SASEGT. CDR3 sequence reads: CASGLLAGRMETQYF. In nucleotides, the CDR3 is TGTGCCAGCGGTCTGCTAGCGGGGAGGATGGAGACCCAGTACTTC.

J is TRBJ1-5 and V is TRBV4-1, with a weak D call TRBD1 (5 bases). The CDR3 loop spans 16 amino acids. The germline V gene has CDR1 MGHRA and CDR2 YSYEKL. V was pared by 0 bases and J by 4 bases, with 13 bases between. The CDR3 DNA reads TGCGCCAGCAGCCAAGATCGTAGGGGTGGAAATCAGCCCCAGCATTTT. It translates to CASSQDRRGGNQPQHF.

In this sample, this clone turned up a few times. Here the CDR3 reads CASSEGQGSHTQYF. CDR3 nucleotide sequence: TGTGCCAGCAGTGAGGGACAGGGAAGTCATACGCAGTATTTT. The chain is built from TRBV6-4 and TRBJ2-3; 9 nucleotides align to TRBD1. V trimming: 3 bases; J trimming: 7 bases; junction bases outside the gene matches: 5. The germline CDR1 and CDR2 sequences are MRHNA and SNTAGT. The CDR3 is 14 amino acids.

The chain employs TRBV4-3 and TRBJ2-5; perhaps TRBD1 as D (6 bases). Germline lookup yields CDR1 LGHNA and CDR2 YSLEER. V was pared by 4 bases and J by 8 bases, with 26 bases between. This CDR3 has 17 residues. The CDR3 bases are TGCGCCAGCAGCCCCACGTTGGGGGCGCAGGGCCGGGAAACCCAGTACTTC. The encoded protein is CASSPTLGAQGRETQYF.

The CDR3, as DNA: TGTGCCAGCAGCGGGAAGCGAGTGGGGGGAGATACGCAGTATTTT. Translated: CASSGKRVGGDTQYF. The V gene is TRBV7-9, the J gene TRBJ2-3, with D perhaps matching TRBD2 (6 bases). V was trimmed by 5 bases and J by 5 bases, leaving 17 bases between them. Germline CDR1 reads SEHNR; CDR2 reads FQNEAQ (reference sequence). The CDR3 runs to 15 residues.

The chain carries TRBV25-1 and TRBJ2-3; 8 nucleotides align to TRBD2. The ends lost 2 bases at V and 1 base at J; junction bases unmatched: 5. The CDR3 covers 16 residues. Looked up from germline, CDR1 is MGHDK and CDR2 is SYGVNS. CDR3 protein: CASSEHSGNGTDTQYF. The DNA for the CDR3 is TGTGCCAGCAGTGAACATAGCGGGAACGGCACAGATACGCAGTATTTT.

The chain has TRBV18 and TRBJ1-5, with a weak D call TRBD1 (5 bases). Germline-derived CDR1 and CDR2 are KGHSH and LQKENI. Trimming removed 3 bases from V and 6 bases from J, with 12 bases in between. CDR3 length: 14 residues. CDR3 in amino acids: CASSPPRGGQPQHF. CDR3 nucleotides: TGTGCCAGCTCACCCCCGCGGGGGGGTCAGCCCCAGCATTTT.

The table lists this clone with a few counts. V and J are TRBV11-3 and TRBJ2-2; 10 bases line up with TRBD2. The germline CDR1 and CDR2 sequences are SGHNT and YENEEA. Losses at the gene ends were 6 bases for V and 0 bases for J; bases not matched to a gene: 7. The CDR3 is made up of 17 amino acids. CDR3 loop: CASRGFSGRTNTGELFF. The CDR3 DNA reads as TGTGCCAGCAGGGGTTTTAGCGGGAGGACGAACACCGGGGAGCTGTTTTTT. Full variable domain (outside the CDR3, taken from reference TRBV11-3 and TRBJ2-2): EAGVVQSPRYKIIEKKQPVAFWCNPISGHNTLYWYLQNLGQGPELLIRYENEEAVDDSQLPKDRFSAERLKGVDSTLKIQPAELGDSAVYLCASRGFSGRTNTGELFFGEGSRLTVL.

The rearrangement joins TRBV5-4 to TRBJ2-5; the D is unclear. Germline V gene sequence: CDR1 SGHNT, CDR2 YYREEE (reference sequence). The CDR3 length is 15 residues. Deletions cut 4 bases from V and 0 bases from J, with 13 bases between. CDR3 in DNA: TGTGCCAGCAGCCCCTCGGGTTGGTACCAAGAGACCCAGTACTTC. Protein product: CASSPSGWYQETQYF.

CDR3 sequence reads: CASSLEVERYTDTQYF. The CDR3 DNA reads TGCGCCAGCAGCTTGGAAGTTGAGCGATACACAGATACGCAGTATTTT. The chain couples TRBV5-1 to TRBJ2-3; no clear D. Trimming pared 0 bases from V and 2 bases from J, leaving 13 bases between. Germline lookup yields CDR1 SGHRS and CDR2 YFSETQ. This CDR3 region has 16 residues.

This clone was counted a few times. The same CDR3 arises from other DNA sequences in this sample as well. The chain couples TRBV5-1 to TRBJ2-1, with TRBD1 matching over 9 bases. CDR1 is SGHRS and CDR2 is YFSETQ in the germline V gene. The V segment lost 4 bases and the J segment 3 bases; nucleotides outside the gene matches: 5. This CDR3 contains 15 residues. CDR3: CASSPGQGVYNEQFF. CDR3 coding DNA: TGCGCCAGCAGCCCGGGACAGGGAGTCTACAATGAGCAGTTCTTC.

This chain links TRBV7-2 with TRBJ1-3; TRBD1 matches 8 bases. CDR3 length equals 17 residues. Germline lookup yields CDR1 SGHTA and CDR2 FQGNSA. V dropped 1 base and J dropped 2; count of bases not matched to a gene: 7. The CDR3 region is CASSLVRLTGAGNTIYF. In DNA, the CDR3 is TGTGCCAGCAGCTTAGTCCGCTTGACAGGGGCTGGAAACACCATATATTTT.

The chain couples TRBV30 to TRBJ2-2, with no clear D. Germline CDR1 and CDR2: GTSNPN and SVGIG (reference sequence). V dropped 4 bases and J dropped 0 bases, with 15 bases sitting between them. The CDR3 runs to 16 residues. The CDR3 DNA sequence: TGTGCCTGGACCAAAAGCCGTCTGTCGAACACCGGGGAGCTGTTTTTT. Its protein is CAWTKSRLSNTGELFF. Filled out from reference TRBV30 and TRBJ2-2, the complete variable domain reads SQTIHQWPATLVQPVGSPLSLECTVEGTSNPNLYWYRQAAGRGLQLLFYSVGIGQISSEVPQNLSASRPQDRQFILSSKKLLLSDSGFYLCAWTKSRLSNTGELFFGEGSRLTVL.

The chain is built from TRBV5-1 and TRBJ2-7, with TRBD1 identical over 7 bases. The CDR3 spans 15 residues. The V segment lost 4 bases and the J segment 0 bases; nucleotides outside the gene matches: 7. Germline CDR1 reads SGHRS; CDR2 reads YFSETQ. The CDR3 is CASSRSTGYSYEQYF. CDR3 coding DNA: TGCGCCAGCAGCCGCTCGACAGGGTACTCCTACGAGCAGTACTTC.

This clone has a single count. The rearrangement uses TRBV6-1 and TRBJ1-1; 9 bases line up with TRBD1. Germline CDR1 reads MNHNS; CDR2 reads SASEGT. The CDR3 has 16 amino acids. Germline trimming cut 4 bases from V and 1 base from J; bases unmatched to any gene: 7. CDR3 bases: TGTGCCAGCAGTGGACGGACAGGGGCAACGAACACTGAAGCTTTCTTT. This encodes CASSGRTGATNTEAFF.

This chain uses TRBV6-1 with TRBJ1-5; D uncertain. The CDR3 covers 13 residues. CDR1 is MNHNS, CDR2 SASEGT, per germline. Trimming pared 7 bases from V and 3 bases from J, leaving 10 bases between. The CDR3 loop is CASKEQYNQPQHF. CDR3 DNA sequence: TGTGCCAGCAAAGAACAATACAATCAGCCCCAGCATTTT.

The rearrangement joins TRBV25-1 to TRBJ1-4; 7 nucleotides agree with TRBD1. The CDR3 contains 14 residues. From germline, CDR1 is MGHDK and CDR2 SYGVNS. The J segment lost 8 bases and the V segment lost 2 bases, leaving 5 bases of the junction unmatched. CDR3 DNA sequence: TGTGCCAGCAGTGAAGAAGGGGGCGGGGAAAAACTGTTTTTT. Its translation is CASSEEGGGEKLFF.

V and J are TRBV6-6 and TRBJ2-1; TRBD2 is a possible D gene (5 bases). The CDR3 is made up of 12 amino acids. V was clipped by 6 bases and J by 7 bases, with 10 bases between them. Per germline, CDR1 MNHNY and CDR2 SVGAGI (reference sequence). The CDR3 DNA reads as TGTGCCAGCAGCCCCCCGGGGAATGAGCAGTTCTTC. Translated, it gives CASSPPGNEQFF.

This clone was detected once. This chain connects TRBV13 to TRBJ2-7, with 9 bases identical to TRBD2. The germline V gene has CDR1 PRHDT and CDR2 FYEKMQ (reference sequence). The J segment lost 4 bases and the V segment lost 0 bases, leaving 4 bases of the junction unmatched. The length of the CDR3 is 15 residues. CDR3 region: CASSLGTSGSYEQYF. The DNA for the CDR3 is TGTGCCAGCAGCTTAGGGACTAGCGGCTCTTACGAGCAGTACTTC.

The rearrangement joins TRBV11-3 to TRBJ2-1; 7 bases match TRBD1. The germline V gene has CDR1 SGHNT and CDR2 YENEEA. The CDR3 extends over 16 amino acids. Trimming at V came to 3 bases and at J to 7 bases, leaving 12 bases not matched to a gene. The CDR3 reads CASSFGGQAPENEQFF. The CDR3 DNA sequence: TGTGCCAGCAGCTTCGGTGGACAGGCTCCTGAAAATGAGCAGTTCTTC.